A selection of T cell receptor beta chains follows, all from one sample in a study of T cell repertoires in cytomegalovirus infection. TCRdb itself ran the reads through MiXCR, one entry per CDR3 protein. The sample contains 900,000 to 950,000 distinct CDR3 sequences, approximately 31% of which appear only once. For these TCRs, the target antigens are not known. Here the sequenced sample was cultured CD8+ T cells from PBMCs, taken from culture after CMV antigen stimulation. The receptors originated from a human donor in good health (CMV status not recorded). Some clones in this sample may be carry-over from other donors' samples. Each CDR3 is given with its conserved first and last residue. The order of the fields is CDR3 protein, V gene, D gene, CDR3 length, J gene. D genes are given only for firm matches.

CDR3aa: CASSLGRVSSYEQYF
v_gene: TRBV5-4
d_gene: .
len: 15
j_gene: TRBJ2-7

CDR3aa: CASRKLFF
v_gene: TRBV7-2
d_gene: .
len: 8
j_gene: TRBJ1-4

CDR3aa: CASTWTGEVTTDTQYF
v_gene: TRBV6-1
d_gene: .
len: 16
j_gene: TRBJ2-3

CDR3aa: CSVELVIDRTETQYF
v_gene: TRBV29-1
d_gene: .
len: 15
j_gene: TRBJ2-5

CDR3aa: CASSQDLRGGRDTQYF
v_gene: TRBV14
d_gene: .
len: 16
j_gene: TRBJ2-3

CDR3aa: CASSHGLAGFFSYNEQFF
v_gene: TRBV7-8
d_gene: TRBD2
len: 18
j_gene: TRBJ2-1

CDR3aa: CASSFSGPVETQYF
v_gene: TRBV7-2
d_gene: .
len: 14
j_gene: TRBJ2-5

CDR3aa: CASSYLGQHNYGYTF
v_gene: TRBV6-2/TRBV6-3
d_gene: .
len: 15
j_gene: TRBJ1-2

CDR3aa: CASSARDRAYEQYF
v_gene: TRBV7-9
d_gene: TRBD1
len: 14
j_gene: TRBJ2-7

CDR3aa: CASSSGTFGYTF
v_gene: TRBV12-3/TRBV12-4
d_gene: .
len: 12
j_gene: TRBJ1-2

CDR3aa: CASTSGTDSPLHF
v_gene: TRBV27
d_gene: .
len: 13
j_gene: TRBJ1-6

CDR3aa: CASSEVPGGNQPQHF
v_gene: TRBV2
d_gene: .
len: 15
j_gene: TRBJ1-5

CDR3aa: CASSFSPLTGPSANYGYTF
v_gene: TRBV7-9
d_gene: .
len: 19
j_gene: TRBJ1-2

CDR3aa: CASSVTLQETQYF
v_gene: TRBV19
d_gene: .
len: 13
j_gene: TRBJ2-5

CDR3aa: CASSSQGPLEAFF
v_gene: TRBV27
d_gene: .
len: 13
j_gene: TRBJ1-1

CDR3aa: CASSLGALAGVQETQYF
v_gene: TRBV7-9
d_gene: TRBD2
len: 17
j_gene: TRBJ2-5

CDR3aa: CAIREGAGAGNTIYF
v_gene: TRBV10-3
d_gene: .
len: 15
j_gene: TRBJ1-3

CDR3aa: CATSDLSQPYGYTF
v_gene: TRBV24-1
d_gene: .
len: 14
j_gene: TRBJ1-2

CDR3aa: CASSPGARLEAFF
v_gene: TRBV4-3
d_gene: .
len: 13
j_gene: TRBJ1-1

CDR3aa: CASSEGAGLPKAFF
v_gene: TRBV6-1
d_gene: .
len: 14
j_gene: TRBJ1-1

CDR3aa: CASSWPATGELFF
v_gene: TRBV19
d_gene: .
len: 13
j_gene: TRBJ2-2

CDR3aa: CASSFFPDTQYF
v_gene: TRBV27
d_gene: .
len: 12
j_gene: TRBJ2-3

CDR3aa: CASTPPGLAGFYEQYF
v_gene: TRBV19
d_gene: TRBD2
len: 16
j_gene: TRBJ2-7